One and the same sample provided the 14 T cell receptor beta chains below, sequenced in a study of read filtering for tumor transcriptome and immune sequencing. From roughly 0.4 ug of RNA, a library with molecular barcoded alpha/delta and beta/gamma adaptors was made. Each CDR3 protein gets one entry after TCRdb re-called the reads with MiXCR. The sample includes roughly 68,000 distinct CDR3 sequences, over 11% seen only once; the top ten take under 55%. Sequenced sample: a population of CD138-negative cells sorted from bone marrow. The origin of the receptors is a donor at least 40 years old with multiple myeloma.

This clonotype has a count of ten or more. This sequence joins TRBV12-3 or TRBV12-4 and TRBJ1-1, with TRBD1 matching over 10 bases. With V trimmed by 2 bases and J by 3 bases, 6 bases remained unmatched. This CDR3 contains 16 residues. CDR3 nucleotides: TGTGCCAGCAGTTTATACCCCGGACAGGGGGACACTGAAGCTTTCTTT. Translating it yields CASSLYPGQGDTEAFF.

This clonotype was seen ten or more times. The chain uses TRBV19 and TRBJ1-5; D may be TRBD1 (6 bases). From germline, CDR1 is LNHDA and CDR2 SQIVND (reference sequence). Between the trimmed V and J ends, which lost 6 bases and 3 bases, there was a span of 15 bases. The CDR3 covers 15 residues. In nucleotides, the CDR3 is TGTGCCAGTAGAGGGGGGGGCAGCCACAATCAGCCCCAGCATTTT. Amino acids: CASRGGGSHNQPQHF.

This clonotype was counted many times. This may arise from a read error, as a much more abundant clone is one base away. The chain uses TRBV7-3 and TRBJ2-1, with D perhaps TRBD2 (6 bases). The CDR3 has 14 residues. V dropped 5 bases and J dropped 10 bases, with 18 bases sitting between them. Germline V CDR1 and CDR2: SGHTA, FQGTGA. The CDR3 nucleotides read TGTGCCAGCAGCCCGACGTTTTTTGCGGGGGAGCAGTTCTTC. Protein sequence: CASSPTFFAGEQFF. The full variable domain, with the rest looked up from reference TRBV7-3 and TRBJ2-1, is GAGVSQTPSNKVTEKGKYVELRCDPISGHTALYWYRQSLGQGPEFLIYFQGTGAADDSGLPNDRFFAVRPEGSVSTLKIQRTERGDSAVYLCASSPTFFAGEQFFGPGTRLTVL.

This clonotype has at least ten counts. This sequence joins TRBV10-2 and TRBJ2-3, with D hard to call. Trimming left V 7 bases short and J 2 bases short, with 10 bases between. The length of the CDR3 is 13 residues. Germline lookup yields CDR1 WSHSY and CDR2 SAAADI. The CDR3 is CASTIAVTDTQYF. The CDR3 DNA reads TGCGCCAGCACAATTGCGGTCACAGATACGCAGTATTTT.

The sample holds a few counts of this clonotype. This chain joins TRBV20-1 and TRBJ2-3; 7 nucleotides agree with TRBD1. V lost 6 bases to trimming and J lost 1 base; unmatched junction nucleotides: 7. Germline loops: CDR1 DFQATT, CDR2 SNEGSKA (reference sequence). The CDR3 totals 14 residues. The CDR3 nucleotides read TGCAGTGCAGGGACAGAAGGAGGCACAGATACGCAGTATTTT. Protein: CSAGTEGGTDTQYF.

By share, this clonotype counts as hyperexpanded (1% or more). For the CDR3, the DNA is TGCGCCAGCAGCCAAGAAATGACAGGGGGCTCCTACGAGCAGTACTTC. Residues: CASSQEMTGGSYEQYF. The V call is TRBV4-1, the J call TRBJ2-7; 9 positions agree with TRBD1. Germline V CDR1 and CDR2: MGHRA, YSYEKL. J lost 0 bases, V lost 0 bases, and 3 bases had no gene match. The CDR3 sequence is 16 residues long.

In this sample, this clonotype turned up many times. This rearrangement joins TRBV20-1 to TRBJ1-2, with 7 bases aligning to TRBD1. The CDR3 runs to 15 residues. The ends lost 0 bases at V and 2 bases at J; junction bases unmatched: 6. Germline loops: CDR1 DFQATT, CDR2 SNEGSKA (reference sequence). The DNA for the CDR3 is TGCAGTGCTAGAGAGACAGGGACTATAAACTATGGCTACACCTTC. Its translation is CSARETGTINYGYTF.

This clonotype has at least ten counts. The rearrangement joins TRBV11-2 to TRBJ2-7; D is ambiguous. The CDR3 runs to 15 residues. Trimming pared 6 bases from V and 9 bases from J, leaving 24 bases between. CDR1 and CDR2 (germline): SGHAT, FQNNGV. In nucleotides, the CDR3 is TGTGCCAGCAGGGAATCTGGGTCCGGTCGTGGCGGGCAGTACTTC. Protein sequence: CASRESGSGRGGQYF.

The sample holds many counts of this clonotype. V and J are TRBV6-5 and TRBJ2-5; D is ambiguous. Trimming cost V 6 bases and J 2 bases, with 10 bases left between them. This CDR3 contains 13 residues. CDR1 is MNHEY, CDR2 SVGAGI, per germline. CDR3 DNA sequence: TGTGCCAGCAGACAGAGATATCAAGAGACCCAGTACTTC. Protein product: CASRQRYQETQYF.

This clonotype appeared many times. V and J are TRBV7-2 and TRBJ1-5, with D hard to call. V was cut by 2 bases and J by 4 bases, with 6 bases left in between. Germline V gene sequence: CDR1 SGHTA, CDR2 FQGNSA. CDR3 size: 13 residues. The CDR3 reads CASSLQRNQPQHF. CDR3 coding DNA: TGTGCCAGCAGCTTACAGAGGAATCAGCCCCAGCATTTT.

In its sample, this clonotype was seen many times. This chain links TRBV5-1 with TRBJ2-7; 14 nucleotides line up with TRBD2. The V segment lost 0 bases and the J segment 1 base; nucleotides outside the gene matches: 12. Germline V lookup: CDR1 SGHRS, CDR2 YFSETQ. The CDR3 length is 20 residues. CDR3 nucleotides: TGCGCCAGCAGCTTGGGCGGCAGAGGACTAGCGGGAGGCCGATCCTACGAGCAGTACTTC. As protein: CASSLGGRGLAGGRSYEQYF.

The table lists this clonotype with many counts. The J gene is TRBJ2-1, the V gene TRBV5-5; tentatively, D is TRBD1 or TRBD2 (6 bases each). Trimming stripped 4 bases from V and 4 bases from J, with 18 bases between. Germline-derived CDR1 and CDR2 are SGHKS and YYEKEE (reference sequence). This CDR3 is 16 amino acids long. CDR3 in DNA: TGTGCCAGCAGCGCCCGGGGGCAGGATAAGTACAATGAGCAGTTCTTC. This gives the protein CASSARGQDKYNEQFF.

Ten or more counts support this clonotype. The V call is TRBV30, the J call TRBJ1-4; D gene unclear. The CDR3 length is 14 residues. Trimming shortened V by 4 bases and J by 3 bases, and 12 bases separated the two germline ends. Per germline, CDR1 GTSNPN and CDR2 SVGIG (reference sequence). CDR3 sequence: CAWTRVNANEKLFF. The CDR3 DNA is TGTGCCTGGACGCGAGTGAACGCTAATGAAAAACTGTTTTTT.

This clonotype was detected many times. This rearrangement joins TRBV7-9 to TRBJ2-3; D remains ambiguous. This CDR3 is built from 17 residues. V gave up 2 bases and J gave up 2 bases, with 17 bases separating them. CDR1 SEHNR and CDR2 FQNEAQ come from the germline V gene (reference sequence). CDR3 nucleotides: TGTGCCAGCAGCTTACGCCACGGCTACCAAGACACAGATACGCAGTATTTT. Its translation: CASSLRHGYQDTDTQYF. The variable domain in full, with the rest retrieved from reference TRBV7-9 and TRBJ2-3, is DTGVSQNPRHKITKRGQNVTFRCDPISEHNRLYWYRQTLGQGPEFLTYFQNEAQLEKSRLLSDRFSAERPKGSFSTLEIQRTEQGDSAMYLCASSLRHGYQDTDTQYFGPGTRLTVL.